Included here is one T cell receptor (beta chain) sequence, with context. This sample is drawn from a study of blood T cell repertoires in COVID-19. Looking at the study overall: Samples representing acute and convalescent COVID-19 were sourced from the United States, Italy and Spain. T cells, B-cell-depleted T cells, or PBMCs supplied cDNA or gDNA.

Per the germline V gene, CDR1 is SGHNT and CDR2 is YYREEE (reference sequence). This CDR3 spans 16 amino acids. V lost 0 bases to trimming and J lost 5 bases; unmatched junction nucleotides: 7. How the authors handled the data: Amplification from reference gene primers served as the basis for estimated nucleated cell counts. The data were produced by immunoSEQ multiplex PCR, yet TCRdb's version contains in-frame clones alone and is incomplete. Clone size and the V and J calls come from that table; the DNA yielded D and trimming. The table shows 160,000 or so clones, with around 89% occurring only once.

This clonotype was sampled from a woman aged 40 to 50 with acute or convalescent COVID-19. The rearrangement links TRBV5-4 to TRBJ2-5; 10 nucleotides line up with TRBD1. The sample comprised peripheral blood. The CDR3 nucleotides are TGTGCCAGCAGCTTGGCCCTCGGGACAGGGGACGAGACCCAGTACTTC. Translated: CASSLALGTGDETQYF.